This T cell receptor (beta chain) was captured in a study of CXCR3-negative and CXCR3-positive naive CD8 T cells. Study-wide results and caveats: Comparably high diversity was seen in both naive subsets, and much lower diversity in memory CD8+ cells. No difference in surface CD5 was seen between naive subsets, and TCR strength was inferred from TRB CDR3 properties. The TRB CDR3s that CXCR3-positive naive cells carried were more hydrophobic than those of CXCR3-negative naive cells. Memory cells showed distinct TRBV-TRBJ patterns, while the two naive subsets matched.

Points on this clonotype: Its specificity is not known.

The TRB libraries of cDNA were built by UMI-labeled 5' RACE. TCRdb re-called the 5' RACE reads; one entry per CDR3 protein, DNA not given. Found here are around 63,000 distinct CDR3 sequences; the top ten clones hold less than 0.85%. Within the CD8+ T cell compartment, naive cells were CD45RO-CCR7+CD27+CD95-. Germline CDR1 and CDR2: MDHEN and SYDVKM. This CDR3 contains 13 residues. This TCR came from a human donor in good health. Some clones in this sample may be carry-over from other donors' samples. The sequenced material came from naive CXCR3+ CD8+ T cells from blood. Subset: CD45RO-CCR7+CD27+CD95- naive CD8+ T cells expressing CXCR3 (TNR3+). The chain employs TRBV28 and TRBJ2-1. CDR3 amino acids: CASSLGSSNEQFF. The variable domain in full, with the rest retrieved from reference TRBV28 and TRBJ2-1, is DVKVTQSSRYLVKRTGEKVFLECVQDMDHENMFWYRQDPGLGLRLIYFSYDVKMKEKGDIPEGYSVSREKKERFSLILESASTNQTSMYLCASSLGSSNEQFFGPGTRLTVL.